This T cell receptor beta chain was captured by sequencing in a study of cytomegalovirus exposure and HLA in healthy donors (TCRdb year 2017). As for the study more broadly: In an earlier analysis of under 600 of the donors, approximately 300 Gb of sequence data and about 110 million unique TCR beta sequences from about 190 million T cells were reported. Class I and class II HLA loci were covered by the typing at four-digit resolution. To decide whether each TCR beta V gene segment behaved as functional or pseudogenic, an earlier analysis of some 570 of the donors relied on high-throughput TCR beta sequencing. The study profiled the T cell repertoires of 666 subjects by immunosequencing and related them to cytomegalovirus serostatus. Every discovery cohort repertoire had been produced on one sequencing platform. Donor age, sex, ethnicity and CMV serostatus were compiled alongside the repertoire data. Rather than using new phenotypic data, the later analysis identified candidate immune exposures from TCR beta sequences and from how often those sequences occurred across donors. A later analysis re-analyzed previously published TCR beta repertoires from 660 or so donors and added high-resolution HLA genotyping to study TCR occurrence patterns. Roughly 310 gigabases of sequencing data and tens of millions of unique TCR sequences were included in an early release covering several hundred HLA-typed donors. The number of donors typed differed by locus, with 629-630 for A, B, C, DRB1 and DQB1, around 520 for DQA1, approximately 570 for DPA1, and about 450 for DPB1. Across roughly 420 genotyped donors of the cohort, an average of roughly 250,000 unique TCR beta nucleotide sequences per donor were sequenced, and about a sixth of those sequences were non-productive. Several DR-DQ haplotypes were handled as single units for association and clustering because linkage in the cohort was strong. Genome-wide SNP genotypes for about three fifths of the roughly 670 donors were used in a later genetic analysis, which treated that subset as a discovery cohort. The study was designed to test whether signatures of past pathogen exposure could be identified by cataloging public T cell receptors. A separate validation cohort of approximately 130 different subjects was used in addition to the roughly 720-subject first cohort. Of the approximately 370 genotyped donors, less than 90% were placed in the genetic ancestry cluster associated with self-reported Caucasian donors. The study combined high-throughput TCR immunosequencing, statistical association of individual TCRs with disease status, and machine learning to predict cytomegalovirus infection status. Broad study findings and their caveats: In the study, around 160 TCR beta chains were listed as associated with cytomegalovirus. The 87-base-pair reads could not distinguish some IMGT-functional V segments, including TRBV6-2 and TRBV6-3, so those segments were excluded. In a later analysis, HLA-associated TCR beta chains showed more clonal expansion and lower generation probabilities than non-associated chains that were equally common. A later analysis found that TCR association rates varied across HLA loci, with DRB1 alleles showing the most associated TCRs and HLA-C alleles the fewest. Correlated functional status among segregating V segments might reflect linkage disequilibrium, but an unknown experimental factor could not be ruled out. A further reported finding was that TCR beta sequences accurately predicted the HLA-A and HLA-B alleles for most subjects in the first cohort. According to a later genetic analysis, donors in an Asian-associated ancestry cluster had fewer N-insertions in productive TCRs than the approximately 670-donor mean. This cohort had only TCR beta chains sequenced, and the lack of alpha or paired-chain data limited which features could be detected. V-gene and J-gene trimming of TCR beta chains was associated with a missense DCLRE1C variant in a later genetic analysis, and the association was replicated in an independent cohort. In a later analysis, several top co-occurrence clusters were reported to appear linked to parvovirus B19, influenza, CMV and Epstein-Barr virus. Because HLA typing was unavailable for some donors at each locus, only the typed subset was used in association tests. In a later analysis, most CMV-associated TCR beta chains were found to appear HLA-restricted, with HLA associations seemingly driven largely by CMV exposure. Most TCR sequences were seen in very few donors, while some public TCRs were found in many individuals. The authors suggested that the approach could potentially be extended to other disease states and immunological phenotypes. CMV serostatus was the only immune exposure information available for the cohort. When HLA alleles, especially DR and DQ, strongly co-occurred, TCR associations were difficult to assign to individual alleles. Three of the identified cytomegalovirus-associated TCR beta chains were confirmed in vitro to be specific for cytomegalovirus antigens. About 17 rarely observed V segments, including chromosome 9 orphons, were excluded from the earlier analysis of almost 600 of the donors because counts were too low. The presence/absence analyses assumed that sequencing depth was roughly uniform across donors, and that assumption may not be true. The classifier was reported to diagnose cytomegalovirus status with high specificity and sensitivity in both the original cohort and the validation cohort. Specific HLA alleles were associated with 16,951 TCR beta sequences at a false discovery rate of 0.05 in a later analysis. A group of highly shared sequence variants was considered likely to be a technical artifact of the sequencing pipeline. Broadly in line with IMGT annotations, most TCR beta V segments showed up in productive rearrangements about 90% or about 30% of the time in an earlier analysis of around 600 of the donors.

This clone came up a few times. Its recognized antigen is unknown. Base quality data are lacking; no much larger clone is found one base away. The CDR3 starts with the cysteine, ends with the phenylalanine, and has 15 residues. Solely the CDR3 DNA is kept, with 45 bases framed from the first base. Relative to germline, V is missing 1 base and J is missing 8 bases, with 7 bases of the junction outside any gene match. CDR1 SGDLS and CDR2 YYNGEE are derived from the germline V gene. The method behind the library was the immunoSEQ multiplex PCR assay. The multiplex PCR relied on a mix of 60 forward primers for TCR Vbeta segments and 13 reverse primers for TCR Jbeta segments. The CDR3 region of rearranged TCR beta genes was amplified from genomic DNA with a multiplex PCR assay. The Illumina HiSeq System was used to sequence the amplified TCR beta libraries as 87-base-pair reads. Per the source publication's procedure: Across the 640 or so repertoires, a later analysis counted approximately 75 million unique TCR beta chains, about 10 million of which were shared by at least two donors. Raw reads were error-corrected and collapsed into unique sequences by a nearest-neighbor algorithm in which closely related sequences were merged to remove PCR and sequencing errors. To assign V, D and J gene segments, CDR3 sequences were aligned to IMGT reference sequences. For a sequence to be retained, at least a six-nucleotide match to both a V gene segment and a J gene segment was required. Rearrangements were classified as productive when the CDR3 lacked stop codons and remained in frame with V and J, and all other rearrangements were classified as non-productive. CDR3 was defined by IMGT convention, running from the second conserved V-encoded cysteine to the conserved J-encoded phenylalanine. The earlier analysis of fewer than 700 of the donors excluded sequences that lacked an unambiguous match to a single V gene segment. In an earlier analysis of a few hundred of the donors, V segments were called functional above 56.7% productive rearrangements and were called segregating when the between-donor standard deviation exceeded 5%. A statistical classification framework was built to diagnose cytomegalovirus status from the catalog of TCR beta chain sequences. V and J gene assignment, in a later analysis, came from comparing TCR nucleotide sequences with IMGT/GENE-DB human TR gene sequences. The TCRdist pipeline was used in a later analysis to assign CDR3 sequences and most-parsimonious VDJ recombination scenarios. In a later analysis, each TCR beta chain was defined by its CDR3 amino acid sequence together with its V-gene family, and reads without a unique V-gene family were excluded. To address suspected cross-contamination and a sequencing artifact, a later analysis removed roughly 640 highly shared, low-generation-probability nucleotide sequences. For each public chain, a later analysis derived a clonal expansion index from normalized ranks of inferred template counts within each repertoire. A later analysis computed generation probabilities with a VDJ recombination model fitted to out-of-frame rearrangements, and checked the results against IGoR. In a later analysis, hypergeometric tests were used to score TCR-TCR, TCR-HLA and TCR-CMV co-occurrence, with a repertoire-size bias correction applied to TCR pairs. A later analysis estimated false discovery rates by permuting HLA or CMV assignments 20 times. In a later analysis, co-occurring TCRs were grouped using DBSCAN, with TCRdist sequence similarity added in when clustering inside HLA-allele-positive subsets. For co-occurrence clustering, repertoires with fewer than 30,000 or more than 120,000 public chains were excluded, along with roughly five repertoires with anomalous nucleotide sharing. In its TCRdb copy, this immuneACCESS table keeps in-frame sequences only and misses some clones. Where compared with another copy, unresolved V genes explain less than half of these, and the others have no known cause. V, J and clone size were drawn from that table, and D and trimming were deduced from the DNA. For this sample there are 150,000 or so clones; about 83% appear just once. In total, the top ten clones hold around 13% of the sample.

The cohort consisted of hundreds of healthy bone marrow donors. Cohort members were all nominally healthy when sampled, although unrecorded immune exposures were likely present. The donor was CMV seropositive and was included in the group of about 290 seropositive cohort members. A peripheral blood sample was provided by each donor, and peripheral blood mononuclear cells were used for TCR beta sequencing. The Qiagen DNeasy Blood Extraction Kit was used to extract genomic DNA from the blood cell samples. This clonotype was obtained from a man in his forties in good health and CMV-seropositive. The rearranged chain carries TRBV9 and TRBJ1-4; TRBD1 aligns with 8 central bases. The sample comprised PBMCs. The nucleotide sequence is TGTGCCAGCAGCGTATCAGGGGGCGAGGGGGAAAAACTGTTTTTT. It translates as CASSVSGGEGEKLFF.